The 25 T cell receptor beta chains given below trace back to one sample, sequenced in a study of cytomegalovirus exposure and HLA in healthy donors. Amplification used 60 Vbeta primers and 13 Jbeta primers. Clones were sequenced by immunoSEQ multiplex PCR, and TCRdb holds only the in-frame ones, with some missing. The sample has 60,000 or so clones; more than 80% are singletons. Specimen: PBMCs. Every receptor here comes from a man aged 25 to 45 in good health and CMV-seropositive.

The chain recombines TRBV30 with TRBJ1-4, with 7 positions matching TRBD1. The J segment lost 8 bases and the V segment lost 4 bases, leaving 7 bases of the junction unmatched. Germline V CDR1 and CDR2: GTSNPN, SVGIG (reference sequence). This CDR3 is 13 amino acids long. CDR3 DNA sequence: TGTGCCTGGAAAGGGGGCTCGGGCGAAAAACTGTTTTTT. Translation: CAWKGGSGEKLFF.

A few counts support this clone. The chain uses TRBV5-4 and TRBJ1-1; D gene ambiguous. Trimming removed 4 bases at V and 5 bases at J, with 18 bases between. The germline CDR1 and CDR2 sequences are SGHNT and YYREEE (reference sequence). The CDR3 runs to 15 residues. CDR3: CASSPAWREETEAFF. For the CDR3, the DNA is TGTGCCAGCAGCCCCGCGTGGAGGGAGGAAACTGAAGCTTTCTTT.

The rearrangement links TRBV6-1 to TRBJ2-7; 9 nucleotides align to TRBD2. The junction had 5 bases not matched to a gene; V was cut back by 11 bases and J by 0 bases. Looked up from germline, CDR1 is MNHNS and CDR2 is SASEGT. The CDR3 runs to 13 residues. The CDR3 DNA reads as TGTGCCGGGGGCGGGAGGGCCTCCTACGAGCAGTACTTC. It codes for CAGGGRASYEQYF.

The CDR3 DNA sequence: TGTGCCAGCAGCCAGGCAGGGATTTATCATGGCTACACCTTC. Translated, it gives CASSQAGIYHGYTF. This sequence joins TRBV14 and TRBJ1-2; D perhaps matches TRBD1 (5 bases). The ends were cut back, 3 bases at V and 6 bases at J, with 14 bases in the middle. The CDR3 length is 14 residues. Germline loops: CDR1 SGHDN, CDR2 FVKESK.

The chain carries TRBV11-3 and TRBJ2-7; the match to TRBD2 covers 11 bases. The J segment lost 6 bases and the V segment lost 7 bases, leaving 8 bases of the junction unmatched. The CDR3 covers 14 residues. The V gene's germline CDR1 is SGHNT and CDR2 YENEEA. The CDR3 DNA reads TGTGCCAGCACCCTTACTAGCGGGAGCGCCGAGCAGTACTTC. Encoded protein: CASTLTSGSAEQYF.

The chain has TRBV6-6 and TRBJ2-2; TRBD2 aligns across 7 bases. Germline V gives CDR1 MNHNY, CDR2 SVGAGI (reference sequence). V lost 5 bases, J lost 1 base, and 4 bases stayed unmatched. This CDR3 spans 15 amino acids. Written as DNA, the CDR3 is TGTGCCAGCAGTCCCGGGGGGAGGAACACCGGGGAGCTGTTTTTT. Amino acids: CASSPGGRNTGELFF.

This clone showed up just a few times. The J gene is TRBJ1-1, the V gene TRBV6-5; 8 bases line up with TRBD1. CDR3 length equals 13 residues. Germline V gene lookup returns CDR1 MNHEY and CDR2 SVGAGI. V lost 5 bases, J lost 5 bases, and 4 bases stayed unmatched. Here the CDR3 reads CASSSQGATEAFF. DNA for the CDR3: TGTGCCAGCAGTAGCCAGGGGGCTACTGAAGCTTTCTTT.

The CDR3 sequence: CASSPGYGNQPQHF. The CDR3 nucleotides are TGTGCCAGCAGCCCAGGGTACGGCAATCAGCCCCAGCATTTT. The chain couples TRBV27 to TRBJ1-5; D is perhaps TRBD1 (5 bases). Germline lookup yields CDR1 MNHEY and CDR2 SMNVEV (reference sequence). The CDR3 length is 14 residues. Trimming removed 6 bases from V and 2 bases from J, with 11 bases in between.

The V gene is TRBV15, the J gene TRBJ2-1, with no clear D. Germline CDR1 reads LNHNV; CDR2 reads YYDKDF (reference sequence). Trimming cost V 3 bases and J 5 bases, with 5 bases left between them. This CDR3 has 12 amino acids. The CDR3 here is CATSSLNNEQFF. The CDR3 DNA follows: TGTGCCACCAGCAGCCTAAACAATGAGCAGTTCTTC. Drawing the rest from reference TRBV15 and TRBJ2-1, the complete variable domain is DAMVIQNPRYQVTQFGKPVTLSCSQTLNHNVMYWYQQKSSQAPKLLFHYYDKDFNNEADTPDNFQSRRPNTSFCFLDIRSPGLGDTAMYLCATSSLNNEQFFGPGTRLTVL.

The chain links TRBV5-6 to TRBJ2-1; 8 bases are shared with TRBD2. The V gene's germline CDR1 is SGHDT and CDR2 YYEEEE. The length of the CDR3 is 15 residues. V trimming: 6 bases; J trimming: 7 bases; junction bases outside the gene matches: 12. The CDR3 protein is CASTMRLAGSNEQFF. CDR3 in DNA: TGTGCCAGCACTATGAGGCTAGCGGGTAGTAATGAGCAGTTCTTC.

The CDR3 bases are TGTGCCAGCTCACCACCGGCGGGACCCAGCATTCAGTACTTC. Its translation: CASSPPAGPSIQYF. The chain is built from TRBV18 and TRBJ2-4, with a tentative D call TRBD2 (6 bases). Germline V gene sequence: CDR1 KGHSH, CDR2 LQKENI. With 0 bases removed from V and 9 bases from J, the gap between germline ends came to 12 bases. The CDR3 sequence is 14 residues long.

The chain combines TRBV5-1 with TRBJ2-2, with D possibly TRBD1 on 6 matching bases. Looked up from germline, CDR1 is SGHRS and CDR2 is YFSETQ. The CDR3 is made up of 16 amino acids. The V end lost 4 bases, the J end lost 0 bases, and 13 bases lay between the germline ends. CDR3 in DNA: TGCGCCAGCAGCAGGGCCGGACAGTCGAACACCGGGGAGCTGTTTTTT. Translating it yields CASSRAGQSNTGELFF.

The chain uses TRBV5-1 and TRBJ2-3, with 10 bases aligning to TRBD2. V was clipped by 3 bases and J by 4 bases; unmatched bases: 5. The germline CDR1 and CDR2 sequences are SGHRS and YFSETQ. The CDR3 consists of 15 residues. The CDR3 protein is CASSSSGSLSDTQYF. The CDR3 DNA reads as TGCGCCAGCAGCTCTAGCGGGAGCCTTTCAGATACGCAGTATTTT. Full variable domain (remainder filled in from reference TRBV5-1 and TRBJ2-3): KAGVTQTPRYLIKTRGQQVTLSCSPISGHRSVSWYQQTPGQGLQFLFEYFSETQRNKGNFPGRFSGRQFSNSRSEMNVSTLELGDSALYLCASSSSGSLSDTQYFGPGTRLTVL.

The V call is TRBV11-2, the J call TRBJ2-3, with D tentatively TRBD1 (6 bases). The CDR3 totals 15 residues. Germline lookup yields CDR1 SGHAT and CDR2 FQNNGV. Trimming left V 1 base short and J 2 bases short, with 10 bases between. CDR3 residues: CASSLVGGDTDTQYF. CDR3 sequence (DNA): TGTGCCAGCAGCTTAGTAGGGGGAGACACAGATACGCAGTATTTT.

V is TRBV29-1 and J is TRBJ1-1, with TRBD1 as a possible D gene (5 bases). CDR1 is SQVTM, CDR2 ANQGSEA, per germline. This CDR3 spans 14 amino acids. The germline V and J ends were trimmed by 5 bases and 2 bases, with 15 bases remaining between them. CDR3 sequence: CSVPPDRFNTEAFF. The CDR3 DNA reads TGCAGCGTTCCCCCTGACAGATTTAACACTGAAGCTTTCTTT.

This rearrangement joins TRBV30 to TRBJ2-3, with 7 bases identical to TRBD2. Trimming cost V 3 bases and J 5 bases; bases outside gene matches: 11. Germline lookup yields CDR1 GTSNPN and CDR2 SVGIG (reference sequence). The CDR3 runs to 15 residues. CDR3 sequence: CAWSKRAGAGDTQYF. CDR3 coding DNA: TGTGCCTGGAGCAAACGGGCGGGAGCAGGAGATACGCAGTATTTT. The variable domain in full, completed from reference TRBV30 and TRBJ2-3, reads SQTIHQWPATLVQPVGSPLSLECTVEGTSNPNLYWYRQAAGRGLQLLFYSVGIGQISSEVPQNLSASRPQDRQFILSSKKLLLSDSGFYLCAWSKRAGAGDTQYFGPGTRLTVL.

V gene TRBV7-2 combines with J gene TRBJ2-5; D is ambiguous. The tail of the sequence fits TRBJ2-7 better, so the J call may be wrong. The CDR3 spans 12 residues. Germline V lookup: CDR1 SGHTA, CDR2 FQGNSA. CDR3 residues: CASSLVNYEQYF. The CDR3, as DNA: TGTGCCAGCAGCTTAGTGAACTACGAGCAGTACTTC.

V gene TRBV19 combines with J gene TRBJ1-1; possible D gene TRBD1, 6 bases. The CDR3 is made up of 14 amino acids. The germline gives CDR1 LNHDA, CDR2 SQIVND (reference sequence). Trimming left V 8 bases short and J 0 bases short, with 13 bases between. The CDR3 bases are TGTGCCAGTGGACAGCAGGACATGAACACTGAAGCTTTCTTT. Protein: CASGQQDMNTEAFF.

The chain has TRBV19 and TRBJ1-1; 7 nucleotides align to TRBD1. Germline CDR1 is LNHDA and CDR2 is SQIVND (reference sequence). With V trimmed by 8 bases and J by 5 bases, 8 bases remained unmatched. The CDR3 is 13 amino acids. This CDR3 is CASLDREETEAFF. In DNA form, the CDR3 reads TGTGCCAGTCTCGACAGGGAGGAGACTGAAGCTTTCTTT.

The chain couples TRBV2 to TRBJ1-1; D remains unclear. Germline values: CDR1 SNHLY, CDR2 FYNNEI. V gave up 7 bases and J gave up 5 bases, with 11 bases separating them. The length of the CDR3 is 12 residues. In DNA, the CDR3 is TGTGCCAGCACCGCTTCCGGGACTGAAGCTTTCTTT. Translation gives CASTASGTEAFF.

This chain joins TRBV18 and TRBJ1-4; D may be TRBD1 (5 bases). Germline V gene sequence: CDR1 KGHSH, CDR2 LQKENI. The CDR3 sequence is 15 residues long. V shed 0 bases and J shed 4 bases, with 9 bases lying between them. CDR3 amino acids: CASSPPSGGNEKLFF. CDR3 coding DNA: TGTGCCAGCTCACCACCATCCGGGGGTAATGAAAAACTGTTTTTT.

In this sample, this clone turned up a few times. This chain joins TRBV27 and TRBJ2-5; TRBD2 matches 9 bases. J lost 4 bases, V lost 3 bases, and 6 bases had no gene match. The CDR3 sequence is 15 residues long. Looked up from germline, CDR1 is MNHEY and CDR2 is SMNVEV (reference sequence). The DNA of the CDR3 is TGTGCCAGCAGTTTCTGGCGGGAGGGCCGAGAGACCCAGTACTTC. Its protein is CASSFWREGRETQYF.

This clone was observed a single time. This chain joins TRBV29-1 and TRBJ2-1; 8 bases agree with TRBD2. Germline CDR1 is SQVTM and CDR2 is ANQGSEA. Trimming at V came to 7 bases and at J to 8 bases, leaving 7 bases not matched to a gene. The CDR3 covers 12 residues. For the CDR3, the DNA is TGCAGCGCGGGACTAGATCGCGATGAGCAGTTCTTC. Amino acids: CSAGLDRDEQFF.

This chain connects TRBV6-1 to TRBJ2-7; D perhaps matches TRBD2 (6 bases). CDR3 length: 16 amino acids. Germline-derived CDR1 and CDR2 are MNHNS and SASEGT. V was pared by 1 base and J by 3 bases, with 16 bases between. The CDR3 bases are TGTGCCAGCAGTGAAGGGGTCGGACTATCCTTCTACGAGCAGTACTTC. The encoded protein is CASSEGVGLSFYEQYF.

This chain uses TRBV10-1 with TRBJ2-1; TRBD2 matches at 8 bases. Unmatched junction bases numbered 10, after V lost 11 bases and J lost 7 bases. Germline V lookup: CDR1 WNHNN, CDR2 SYGVQD (reference sequence). The CDR3 totals 13 residues. The CDR3 DNA reads as TGCGCCCGCCAACGACTAGCGAGTAATGAGCAGTTCTTC. It yields the protein CARQRLASNEQFF.